Below, 19 T cell receptor beta chains from the same sample are listed, as sequenced in a study of cytomegalovirus exposure and HLA in healthy donors. Amplification used 60 Vbeta primers and 13 Jbeta primers. Method: immunoSEQ multiplex PCR; TCRdb's copy keeps in-frame clones and lacks some. The profile covers about 240,000 clones, with approximately 80% appearing a single time and less than 8.5% taken by the ten largest. The sequencing sample was made of PBMCs. The receptors were gathered from a woman in her sixties in good health and CMV-seropositive.

A single count supports this clone. V is TRBV5-1 and J is TRBJ2-3; a possible D gene is TRBD1 (6 bases). The CDR3 sequence is 15 residues long. Trimming removed 4 bases from V and 0 bases from J, with 12 bases in between. Looked up from germline, CDR1 is SGHRS and CDR2 is YFSETQ. CDR3 in amino acids: CASSPKTGSTDTQYF. As DNA, the CDR3 is TGCGCCAGCAGCCCCAAGACAGGAAGCACAGATACGCAGTATTTT.

The J gene is TRBJ1-1, the V gene TRBV7-2, with 7 bases aligning to TRBD1. CDR3 length: 13 residues. The trim removed 8 bases at V and 8 bases at J, leaving 11 bases unmatched. Germline CDR1 and CDR2: SGHTA and FQGNSA. The CDR3 DNA is TGTGCCAGCGGCCGCCGACAGGGTCCGGAAGCTTTCTTT. Its protein is CASGRRQGPEAFF.

The rearrangement links TRBV28 to TRBJ2-7; perhaps TRBD1 as D (7 bases). Germline V CDR1 and CDR2: MDHEN, SYDVKM. Trimming removed 8 bases from V and 7 bases from J, with 18 bases in between. This CDR3 spans 13 amino acids. CDR3 residues: CASGFRGAGEQYF. CDR3 bases: TGTGCCAGCGGGTTCAGGGGGGCGGGGGAGCAGTACTTC.

The chain carries TRBV4-1 and TRBJ2-2; 7 bases match TRBD1. Germline-derived CDR1 and CDR2 are MGHRA and YSYEKL. The CDR3 is 15 amino acids. After removal of 1 base from V and 6 bases from J, the junction contained 5 bases not matched to a gene. Written as DNA, the CDR3 is TGCGCCAGCAGCCAAGGAGGGGGCCGGTCCGGGGAGCTGTTTTTT. It translates to CASSQGGGRSGELFF.

This chain uses TRBV7-9 with TRBJ1-1; D not resolved. The germline V gene encodes CDR1 SEHNR and CDR2 FQNEAQ (reference sequence). Trimming removed 2 bases at V and 3 bases at J, with 7 bases between. CDR3 length equals 13 residues. The CDR3 region has the DNA TGTGCCAGCAGCTTAACCGGTTACACTGAAGCTTTCTTT. Its protein product is CASSLTGYTEAFF.

The V call is TRBV9, the J call TRBJ2-1; the D gene is possibly TRBD2 (5 bases). This CDR3 is built from 15 residues. CDR1 and CDR2 (germline): SGDLS, YYNGEE. V was clipped by 0 bases and J by 8 bases, with 15 bases between them. DNA for the CDR3: TGTGCCAGCAGCGTAGGCGAGCTGCGGCGGGATGAGCAGTTCTTC. It translates to CASSVGELRRDEQFF.

CDR3 DNA: TGTGCCAGCAGTTCCAGACTAGCGGGAGGAAAAGATACGCAGTATTTT. It translates to CASSSRLAGGKDTQYF. This chain joins TRBV27 and TRBJ2-3; TRBD2 agrees at 13 bases. V shed 4 bases, J shed 5 bases, and the junction held 6 bases outside the gene matches. Germline loops: CDR1 MNHEY, CDR2 SMNVEV (reference sequence). There are 16 residues in the CDR3.

The chain has TRBV11-2 and TRBJ1-2; 10 nucleotides align to TRBD1. CDR1 and CDR2 (germline): SGHAT, FQNNGV. The CDR3 has 19 residues. J gave up 1 base and V 5 bases, and 16 bases lay outside the gene matches. CDR3 sequence: CASSHYGRDRGGLNYGYTF. The CDR3 nucleotides read TGTGCCAGCAGCCATTATGGGAGGGACAGGGGAGGGCTTAACTATGGCTACACCTTC. Drawing the rest from reference TRBV11-2 and TRBJ1-2, the complete variable domain is EAGVAQSPRYKIIEKRQSVAFWCNPISGHATLYWYQQILGQGPKLLIQFQNNGVVDDSQLPKDRFSAERLKGVDSTLKIQPAKLEDSAVYLCASSHYGRDRGGLNYGYTFGSGTRLTVV.

The chain joins TRBV28 to TRBJ2-7, with D perhaps matching TRBD1 (7 bases). CDR3 length: 16 amino acids. The germline V gene encodes CDR1 MDHEN and CDR2 SYDVKM. V was shortened by 5 bases and J by 0 bases, with 17 bases between the two germline ends. The CDR3 bases are TGTGCCAGCAGTGCACAGGGGAGACTAGACTCCTACGAGCAGTACTTC. This translates into CASSAQGRLDSYEQYF.

A few counts support this clone. The CDR3 nucleotides are TGTGCCAGCAGGAAACCTCGACGGCCTAGCGGGAGAGATGAGCAGTTCTTC. The encoded protein is CASRKPRRPSGRDEQFF. The chain links TRBV5-6 to TRBJ2-1, with 10 bases matching TRBD2. Germline V gene lookup returns CDR1 SGHDT and CDR2 YYEEEE. With V trimmed by 5 bases and J by 8 bases, 16 bases remained unmatched. CDR3 length: 17 residues.

The chain joins TRBV6-6 to TRBJ1-2; no definite D call. The germline V gene has CDR1 MNHNY and CDR2 SVGAGI (reference sequence). V gave up 7 bases and J gave up 3 bases, with 21 bases separating them. The CDR3 is made up of 16 amino acids. The CDR3 DNA reads as TGTGCCAGCACCAGATTATCGTCCGGGGATTACTATGGCTACACCTTC. Its protein is CASTRLSSGDYYGYTF.

This chain links TRBV27 with TRBJ1-3; D call uncertain. Germline V CDR1 and CDR2: MNHEY, SMNVEV (reference sequence). The CDR3 contains 15 residues. The germline V and J ends were trimmed by 2 bases and 0 bases, with 8 bases remaining between them. CDR3 DNA sequence: TGTGCCAGCAGTTTAACAAGCGACTCTGGAAACACCATATATTTT. Its protein product is CASSLTSDSGNTIYF.

The chain links TRBV29-1 to TRBJ1-2; the D gene is possibly TRBD1 (5 bases). The V and J ends lost 7 bases and 8 bases respectively, with 14 bases between them. CDR1 is SQVTM, CDR2 ANQGSEA, per germline. This CDR3 is built from 11 residues. CDR3 residues: CSAGDSRGYTF. The CDR3 DNA sequence: TGCAGCGCTGGGGACTCTAGGGGCTACACCTTC.

The genes are TRBV7-2 and TRBJ2-2; TRBD2 matches 12 bases. CDR1 is SGHTA and CDR2 is FQGNSA in the germline V gene. The CDR3 spans 16 residues. The V and J ends lost 7 bases and 2 bases, in that order; junction bases with no gene match: 5. CDR3: CASTLAGGPNTGELFF. The CDR3 coding sequence is TGTGCCAGCACCCTAGCGGGAGGGCCTAACACCGGGGAGCTGTTTTTT.

The chain couples TRBV21-1 to TRBJ2-4; TRBD2 reflects the table's D call only, with no check against the DNA. TRBV21-1 is deemed a pseudogene. This CDR3 has 13 residues. CDR3 sequence (DNA): TGTGCCAGCAGGAGGCTCGCCAAAAACATTCAGTACTTC. Protein sequence: CASRRLAKNIQYF.

This chain uses TRBV2 with TRBJ2-5; 8 bases are a match to TRBD1. The germline gives CDR1 SNHLY, CDR2 FYNNEI. V was clipped by 7 bases and J by 14 bases; unmatched bases: 12. CDR3 length equals 12 residues. CDR3 DNA: TGTGCCAGCACCCCCGATTCGACAGGGGTTTACTTC. It translates to CASTPDSTGVYF.

This clone appeared a few times. V gene TRBV5-1 combines with J gene TRBJ2-5; 7 nucleotides align to TRBD1. Germline trimming cut 0 bases from V and 2 bases from J; bases unmatched to any gene: 1. The germline V gene has CDR1 SGHRS and CDR2 YFSETQ. The CDR3 is 14 amino acids. CDR3 nucleotides: TGCGCCAGCAGCTTGGTACAGGGGCAAGAGACCCAGTACTTC. Its translation: CASSLVQGQETQYF.

This chain joins TRBV2 and TRBJ2-5, with 13 bases matching TRBD2. V lost 6 bases to trimming and J lost 2 bases; unmatched junction nucleotides: 3. CDR3 size: 15 residues. From germline, CDR1 is SNHLY and CDR2 FYNNEI. DNA for the CDR3: TGTGCCAGCAGGGCGACTAGCGGGAGGCAAGAGACCCAGTACTTC. Its protein product is CASRATSGRQETQYF.

The chain joins TRBV18 to TRBJ2-7; D is possibly TRBD1 (6 bases). V gave up 1 base and J gave up 7 bases, with 14 bases separating them. From germline, CDR1 is KGHSH and CDR2 LQKENI. The CDR3 totals 14 residues. The CDR3 DNA reads TGTGCCAGCTCACCACGGGACACCACCTTTGAGCAGTACTTC. This codes for CASSPRDTTFEQYF.